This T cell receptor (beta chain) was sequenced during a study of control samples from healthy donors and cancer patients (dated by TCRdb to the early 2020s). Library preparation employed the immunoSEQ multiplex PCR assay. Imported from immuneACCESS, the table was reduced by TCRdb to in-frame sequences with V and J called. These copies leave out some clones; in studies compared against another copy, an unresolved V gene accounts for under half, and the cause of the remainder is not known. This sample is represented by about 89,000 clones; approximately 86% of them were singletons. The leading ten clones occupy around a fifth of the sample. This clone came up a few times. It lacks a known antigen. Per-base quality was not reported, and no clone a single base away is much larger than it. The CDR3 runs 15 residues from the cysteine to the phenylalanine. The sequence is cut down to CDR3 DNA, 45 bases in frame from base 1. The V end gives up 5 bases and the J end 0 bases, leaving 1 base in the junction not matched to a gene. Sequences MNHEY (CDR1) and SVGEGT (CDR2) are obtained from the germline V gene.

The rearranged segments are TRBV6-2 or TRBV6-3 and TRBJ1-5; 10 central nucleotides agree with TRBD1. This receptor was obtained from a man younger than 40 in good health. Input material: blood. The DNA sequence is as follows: TGTGCCAGCAGTCGGACAGGGGGTAGCAATCAGCCCCAGCATTTT. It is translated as CASSRTGGSNQPQHF.